Included here is one T cell receptor (beta chain) sequence, with context. These data belong to a study of blood T cell repertoires in COVID-19. Study details: COVID-19 samples, acute and convalescent, were from the United States, Italy and Spain. PBMCs, B-cell-depleted T cells, or T cells were the source of the cDNA or gDNA that made up the material.

Methods used by the authors: How many nucleated cells were present was estimated from reference gene primer amplification. Generated by immunoSEQ multiplex PCR, the TCRdb table keeps only in-frame clones and is missing some. The DNA gave D and trimming, while V, J and clone size come from that table. Here the sample spans some 200,000 clones, approximately 85% being singletons. This TCR came from a woman aged 60 to 75 with acute or convalescent COVID-19. Sequencing was carried out using peripheral blood.

CDR3: CASSQDRGRGNSPLHF. The CDR3 region has the DNA TGCGCCAGCAGCCAAGATAGAGGCAGGGGAAATTCACCCCTCCACTTT. V and J are TRBV4-1 and TRBJ1-6; tentative D call: TRBD1 (6 bases). The CDR3 is 16 amino acids. CDR1 and CDR2 (germline): MGHRA, YSYEKL. Trimming took off 0 bases at V and 7 bases at J, with 13 bases between the two ends.